The 26 T cell receptor beta chains listed next were all sequenced from one sample in a study of the immune and genomic landscape of osteosarcoma. The post-treatment osteosarcoma tumors were primary, local recurrence or metastasis specimens from poor-prognosis patients. Measured with immunoSEQ multiplex PCR; TCRdb has only the in-frame clones, and not every one. The table has approximately 9,400 clones, 60% to 85% seen once; the top ten hold 18%. Material for sequencing was osteosarcoma tumor tissue from the lung. Receptors originate from a human donor with osteosarcoma.

The genes are TRBV6-1 and TRBJ1-5, with D unclear. This CDR3 contains 14 residues. Germline values: CDR1 MNHNS, CDR2 SASEGT. Trimming took 0 bases from V and 9 from J, leaving 12 bases between them. CDR3 coding DNA: TGTGCCAGCAGTGAAGCGAACATGGCCCTGCCCCAGCATTTT. It is translated as CASSEANMALPQHF.

In the case of this clone: Other DNA sequences of this sample code for an identical CDR3. The rearrangement uses TRBV6-5 and TRBJ1-1; a possible D gene is TRBD1 (5 bases). This CDR3 contains 14 residues. With 0 bases removed from V and 3 bases from J, the gap between germline ends came to 8 bases. Germline V lookup: CDR1 MNHEY, CDR2 SVGAGI. The CDR3 loop is CASSYSQGYTEAFF. CDR3 in DNA: TGTGCCAGCAGTTACTCGCAGGGCTACACTGAAGCTTTCTTT.

The genes are TRBV27 and TRBJ2-3; D is uncertain. The CDR3 spans 16 residues. CDR1 MNHEY and CDR2 SMNVEV come from the germline V gene (reference sequence). Deletions cut 6 bases from V and 3 bases from J, with 19 bases between. Here the CDR3 reads CASSPPGLRRTDTQYF. As DNA, the CDR3 is TGTGCCAGCAGCCCGCCGGGCCTCCGTCGGACAGATACGCAGTATTTT.

The chain combines TRBV13 with TRBJ2-1, with no clear D. The V and J ends lost 5 bases and 4 bases respectively, with 15 bases between them. In germline, CDR1 is PRHDT, CDR2 FYEKMQ (reference sequence). This CDR3 is 15 amino acids long. The CDR3 nucleotides read TGTGCCAGCAGCCTGCCCCCCCCTCTTTACAATGAGCAGTTCTTC. Translation gives CASSLPPPLYNEQFF.

V usage is TRBV10-3 and J usage is TRBJ1-1; D is possibly TRBD1 (6 bases). Trimming took off 4 bases at V and 5 bases at J, with 8 bases between the two ends. Germline CDR1 reads ENHRY; CDR2 reads SYGVKD. The length of the CDR3 is 12 residues. This chain's CDR3 is CAISGQDTEAFF. Here the CDR3 DNA reads TGTGCCATCAGTGGACAGGATACTGAAGCTTTCTTT.

V gene TRBV6-1 combines with J gene TRBJ2-5; D perhaps matches TRBD1 (6 bases). Germline CDR1 reads MNHNS; CDR2 reads SASEGT. The CDR3 extends over 14 amino acids. V gave up 5 bases and J gave up 1 base, with 11 bases separating them. The CDR3 DNA reads as TGTGCCAGCAGTCTTGACAGGACCCAAGAGACCCAGTACTTC. It codes for CASSLDRTQETQYF.

The chain recombines TRBV7-6 with TRBJ2-7; 9 positions agree with TRBD2. The CDR3 is made up of 16 amino acids. The junction had 11 bases not matched to a gene; V was cut back by 3 bases and J by 5 bases. CDR1 and CDR2 from the germline V gene are SGHVS and FNYEAQ. The CDR3 loop is CASSLGGGRALDEQYF. As DNA, the CDR3 is TGTGCCAGCAGCTTGGGGGGCGGGAGGGCCCTTGACGAGCAGTACTTC. The full variable domain, completed using reference TRBV7-6 and TRBJ2-7, is GAGVSQSPRYKVTKRGQDVALRCDPISGHVSLYWYRQALGQGPEFLTYFNYEAQQDKSGLPNDRFSAERPEGSISTLTIQRTEQRDSAMYRCASSLGGGRALDEQYFGPGTRLTVT.

This clone was observed a few times. The rearrangement uses TRBV14 and TRBJ2-7; weak D call: TRBD1 (6 bases). The CDR3 runs 14 residues. V dropped 5 bases and J dropped 4 bases, with 15 bases sitting between them. CDR1 is SGHDN and CDR2 is FVKESK in the germline V gene. DNA for the CDR3: TGTGCCAGCAGCAAACAGGGCCTGGGTTACGAGCAGTACTTC. Protein: CASSKQGLGYEQYF.

V is TRBV5-8 and J is TRBJ2-7; 7 nucleotides agree with TRBD1. This CDR3 has 14 residues. Germline values: CDR1 SGHTS, CDR2 YDEGEE. Losses at the gene ends were 4 bases for V and 2 bases for J; bases not matched to a gene: 6. The CDR3 nucleotides read TGTGCCAGCAGCCTGAGGGGGACAGCCTACGAGCAGTACTTC. As protein: CASSLRGTAYEQYF.

The chain is built from TRBV30 and TRBJ1-1; 9 bases align to TRBD1. The J segment lost 5 bases and the V segment lost 3 bases, leaving 4 bases of the junction unmatched. The CDR3 consists of 13 residues. The germline V gene has CDR1 GTSNPN and CDR2 SVGIG (reference sequence). The CDR3 protein is CAWRGQGGTEAFF. CDR3 sequence (DNA): TGTGCCTGGAGGGGACAGGGTGGTACTGAAGCTTTCTTT.

V and J are TRBV7-9 and TRBJ2-1; 7 bases are a match to TRBD2. V shed 1 base, J shed 8 bases, and the junction held 2 bases outside the gene matches. CDR1 and CDR2 (germline): SEHNR, FQNEAQ (reference sequence). There are 13 residues in the CDR3. CDR3 DNA: TGTGCCAGCAGCTTAGTGGGGAGGGATGAGCAGTTCTTC. This codes for CASSLVGRDEQFF. The variable domain in full, with the rest retrieved from reference TRBV7-9 and TRBJ2-1, is DTGVSQNPRHKITKRGQNVTFRCDPISEHNRLYWYRQTLGQGPEFLTYFQNEAQLEKSRLLSDRFSAERPKGSFSTLEIQRTEQGDSAMYLCASSLVGRDEQFFGPGTRLTVL.

The CDR3, as DNA: TGTGCCAGCAGCTTAGACAGCCCTTATGGCTACACCTTC. This sequence encodes CASSLDSPYGYTF. This chain joins TRBV7-2 and TRBJ1-2; D gene ambiguous. CDR1 is SGHTA and CDR2 is FQGNSA in the germline V gene. The V end lost 1 base, the J end lost 5 bases, and 8 bases lay between the germline ends. This CDR3 is 13 amino acids long.

In DNA form, the CDR3 reads TGTGCCAGCAGCGGGGGTTCCTACGAGCAGTACTTC. This gives the protein CASSGGSYEQYF. The chain has TRBV11-1 and TRBJ2-7; D may match TRBD1 or TRBD2 (5 bases each). Per the germline V gene, CDR1 is SGHAT and CDR2 is FQDESV (reference sequence). CDR3 length equals 12 residues. Trimming took off 5 bases at V and 1 base at J, with 6 bases between the two ends.

DNA for the CDR3: TGTGCCAGCAGTTTACCGGGTTCACAAGAGACCCAGTACTTC. Translation: CASSLPGSQETQYF. The chain uses TRBV28 and TRBJ2-5; no reliable D call. Trimming left V 2 bases short and J 2 bases short, with 9 bases between. Germline CDR1 MDHEN, CDR2 SYDVKM. There are 14 residues in the CDR3.

The chain has TRBV2 and TRBJ1-5; perhaps TRBD1 as D (5 bases). This CDR3 comprises 13 residues. Germline assignment: CDR1 SNHLY and CDR2 FYNNEI. Deletions cut 6 bases from V and 4 bases from J, with 10 bases between. The CDR3 nucleotides are TGTGCCAGCAGCGGACAAAGAAATCAGCCCCAGCATTTT. It specifies CASSGQRNQPQHF.

J is TRBJ2-2 and V is TRBV5-1; D gene ambiguous. From germline, CDR1 is SGHRS and CDR2 YFSETQ. V lost 2 bases and J 5 bases, leaving 4 bases between the germline ends. The CDR3 totals 12 residues. For the CDR3, the DNA is TGCGCCAGCAGCTTCAGGACCGGGGAGCTGTTTTTT. Translating gives CASSFRTGELFF.

DNA for the CDR3: TGCGCCAGCAGCTCGTCTAGCGGGAGTGGCACAGATACGCAGTATTTT. Translation gives CASSSSSGSGTDTQYF. The V and J genes are TRBV5-1 and TRBJ2-3; 10 bases line up with TRBD2. The CDR3 totals 16 residues. V gave up 3 bases and J gave up 1 base; unmatched junction bases: 5. Germline CDR1 is SGHRS and CDR2 is YFSETQ.

This clone was seen more than once but under ten times. The chain combines TRBV6-5 with TRBJ1-5; D not certain. The CDR3 is made up of 15 amino acids. Per the germline V gene, CDR1 is MNHEY and CDR2 is SVGAGI. Deletions cut 2 bases from V and 0 bases from J, with 8 bases between. DNA of the CDR3: TGTGCCAGCAGTTACGCCAGAAATAGCAATCAGCCCCAGCATTTT. Translation gives CASSYARNSNQPQHF.

V is TRBV7-3 and J is TRBJ2-1; D call uncertain. Deletions cut 2 bases from V and 9 bases from J, with 11 bases between. CDR1 and CDR2 (germline): SGHTA, FQGTGA. The CDR3 is made up of 13 amino acids. The CDR3 DNA is TGTGCCAGCAGCTTAGGGCCCCAGCGTGAGCAGTTCTTC. Amino acids: CASSLGPQREQFF. Combining the CDR3 with reference TRBV7-3 and TRBJ2-1 gives the whole variable domain GAGVSQTPSNKVTEKGKYVELRCDPISGHTALYWYRQSLGQGPEFLIYFQGTGAADDSGLPNDRFFAVRPEGSVSTLKIQRTERGDSAVYLCASSLGPQREQFFGPGTRLTVL.

The chain employs TRBV19 and TRBJ2-1; TRBD2 is a possible D gene (5 bases). Deletions cut 4 bases from V and 8 bases from J, with 15 bases between. Germline V CDR1 and CDR2: LNHDA, SQIVND (reference sequence). This CDR3 region has 14 residues. The CDR3 is CASSKGALHYEQFF. The CDR3 bases are TGTGCCAGTAGTAAGGGAGCACTTCACTATGAGCAGTTCTTC. The variable domain in full, with the rest retrieved from reference TRBV19 and TRBJ2-1, is DGGITQSPKYLFRKEGQNVTLSCEQNLNHDAMYWYRQDPGQGLRLIYYSQIVNDFQKGDIAEGYSVSREKKESFPLTVTSAQKNPTAFYLCASSKGALHYEQFFGPGTRLTVL.

The chain is built from TRBV29-1 and TRBJ2-1; 8 bases align to TRBD2. This CDR3 contains 14 residues. V shed 7 bases, J shed 8 bases, and the junction held 13 bases outside the gene matches. CDR1 SQVTM and CDR2 ANQGSEA come from the germline V gene. CDR3 coding DNA: TGCAGCGCTAGTGGGGGACTAGGACGATATGAGCAGTTCTTC. Translating gives CSASGGLGRYEQFF.

The chain is built from TRBV7-9 and TRBJ2-3, with 8 bases fitting TRBD1. The junction had 12 bases not matched to a gene; V was cut back by 1 base and J by 6 bases. The CDR3 is 17 amino acids. Looked up from germline, CDR1 is SEHNR and CDR2 is FQNEAQ (reference sequence). DNA for the CDR3: TGTGCCAGCAGCTTAGGCTGGGTGACAGGGGTTGTTGATACGCAGTATTTT. Translation gives CASSLGWVTGVVDTQYF.

This chain uses TRBV6-5 with TRBJ1-4; 7 bases map to TRBD1. Germline V lookup: CDR1 MNHEY, CDR2 SVGAGI. The CDR3 runs 14 residues. V was clipped by 5 bases and J by 7 bases; unmatched bases: 7. This CDR3 is CASSRQGPSEKLFF. In DNA form, the CDR3 reads TGTGCCAGCAGTCGACAGGGACCTAGTGAAAAACTGTTTTTT.

This chain uses TRBV5-1 with TRBJ2-3; 9 nucleotides match TRBD1. The germline gives CDR1 SGHRS, CDR2 YFSETQ. CDR3 size: 14 residues. V lost 3 bases, J lost 3 bases, and 2 bases stayed unmatched. The CDR3 bases are TGCGCCAGCAGCTGGGACAGGGCGACAGATACGCAGTATTTT. Its translation is CASSWDRATDTQYF.

The chain joins TRBV5-4 to TRBJ2-1; D is undetermined. CDR1 SGHNT and CDR2 YYREEE come from the germline V gene (reference sequence). The CDR3 covers 17 residues. The V end lost 6 bases, the J end lost 0 bases, and 19 bases lay between the germline ends. CDR3 bases: TGTGCCAGCACTGCGGCCCCAAGAGACGACTCCTACAATGAGCAGTTCTTC. Its translation is CASTAAPRDDSYNEQFF.

This clone was recorded once. The chain is built from TRBV7-2 and TRBJ2-1; D gene uncertain. CDR1 and CDR2 (germline): SGHTA, FQGNSA. V gave up 2 bases and J gave up 9 bases, with 14 bases separating them. The CDR3 is 14 residues long. The chain's CDR3 is CASSLSMALSEQFF. CDR3 nucleotides: TGTGCCAGCAGCTTATCGATGGCACTCAGTGAGCAGTTCTTC.